One and the same sample provided the 13 T cell receptor beta chains below, sequenced in a study of blood T cell repertoires in COVID-19. Profiling relied on immunoSEQ multiplex PCR, and the TCRdb table lists in-frame clones only, not all of them. The sample holds around 120,000 clones, 70% to 85% seen once. Sequenced input: peripheral blood. Every receptor here comes from a man in his forties or fifties with acute or convalescent COVID-19.

This chain connects TRBV12-3 or TRBV12-4 to TRBJ2-7; no definite D call. The CDR3 loop spans 13 amino acids. Trimming pared 6 bases from V and 3 bases from J, leaving 12 bases between. CDR3 sequence (DNA): TGTGCCAGCAGCTATGAAGAAATCTACGAGCAGTACTTC. Protein product: CASSYEEIYEQYF.

V gene TRBV24-1 combines with J gene TRBJ2-1; 10 bases match TRBD2. This CDR3 has 16 amino acids. V was pared by 6 bases and J by 4 bases, with 8 bases of the junction left unmatched. Germline CDR1 and CDR2: KGHDR and SFDVKD. The CDR3 loop reads CATSTRLAGWYNEQFF. For the CDR3, the DNA is TGTGCCACCAGTACTAGACTAGCGGGTTGGTACAATGAGCAGTTCTTC.

The genes are TRBV12-3 or TRBV12-4 and TRBJ1-6, with D maybe TRBD1 (5 bases). V gave up 5 bases and J gave up 7 bases, with 6 bases separating them. The CDR3 length is 12 residues. The CDR3 DNA follows: TGTGCCAGCAGTCGACAGAATTCACCCCTCCACTTT. Translating it yields CASSRQNSPLHF.

This chain joins TRBV7-8 and TRBJ1-1, with TRBD1 as a possible D gene (6 bases). Germline V lookup: CDR1 SGHVS, CDR2 FQNEAQ. Trimming stripped 5 bases from V and 0 bases from J, with 16 bases between. This CDR3 is 16 amino acids long. CDR3 loop: CASSISRGGMNTEAFF. In DNA form, the CDR3 reads TGTGCCAGCAGCATCTCCAGGGGTGGGATGAACACTGAAGCTTTCTTT.

The chain is built from TRBV7-9 and TRBJ2-3, with a possible D match to TRBD1 (6 bases). Germline CDR1 SEHNR, CDR2 FQNEAQ (reference sequence). The CDR3 is made up of 15 amino acids. The V end was cut by 5 bases, the J end by 1 base, with 13 bases between. The CDR3, as DNA: TGTGCCAGCAGCCTTGCCCAGGGGCGCACAGATACGCAGTATTTT. Protein product: CASSLAQGRTDTQYF.

The rearrangement links TRBV12-2 to TRBJ2-3; the D segment call TRBD2 is taken from the table without a DNA check. TRBV12-2 is tagged as a pseudogene. The length of the CDR3 is 16 residues. CDR3 bases: TGTGCAAGTCTGGTTGGTGTCAGGAGGCCGGCAGATACGCAGTATTTT. Encoded protein: CASLVGVRRPADTQYF.

The V call is TRBV27, the J call TRBJ1-1; D gene uncertain. The CDR3 is 14 amino acids. CDR1 is MNHEY and CDR2 is SMNVEV in the germline V gene (reference sequence). V lost 3 bases, J lost 5 bases, and 13 bases lay in between. CDR3 nucleotide sequence: TGTGCCAGCAGTTTGGCGGGAGGGATTACTGAAGCTTTCTTT. Encoded protein: CASSLAGGITEAFF.

The chain recombines TRBV29-1 with TRBJ1-1, with D uncertain. With 7 bases removed from V and 1 base from J, the gap between germline ends came to 7 bases. CDR3 length: 11 residues. Germline V gene sequence: CDR1 SQVTM, CDR2 ANQGSEA. The CDR3 loop reads CSADKNTEAFF. Here the CDR3 DNA reads TGCAGCGCCGACAAGAACACTGAAGCTTTCTTT.

This chain joins TRBV5-6 and TRBJ2-1; 10 nucleotides line up with TRBD2. Germline values: CDR1 SGHDT, CDR2 YYEEEE. The CDR3 contains 16 residues. After removal of 0 bases from V and 2 bases from J, the junction contained 2 bases not matched to a gene. The CDR3 loop is CASSLAGTSAYNEQFF. Written as DNA, the CDR3 is TGTGCCAGCAGCTTGGCCGGGACTAGCGCCTACAATGAGCAGTTCTTC.

The chain couples TRBV6-5 to TRBJ2-3, with 7 nucleotides matching TRBD1. From germline, CDR1 is MNHEY and CDR2 SVGAGI. V lost 11 bases to trimming and J lost 4 bases; unmatched junction nucleotides: 3. This CDR3 comprises 11 residues. The CDR3 coding sequence is TGTGCCTGTACAGGGGCAGATACGCAGTATTTT. It yields the protein CACTGADTQYF.

This clone is a singleton in its sample. The chain recombines TRBV7-9 with TRBJ2-1, with unresolved D. In germline, CDR1 is SEHNR, CDR2 FQNEAQ (reference sequence). The CDR3 runs to 12 residues. Trimming took off 4 bases at V and 10 bases at J, with 11 bases between the two ends. CDR3 DNA sequence: TGTGCCAGCAGCTCCGCCGTGGGCGAGCAGTTCTTC. This translates into CASSSAVGEQFF.

The chain has TRBV5-4 and TRBJ2-1; 9 nucleotides agree with TRBD2. Losses at the gene ends were 10 bases for V and 1 base for J; bases not matched to a gene: 6. Germline V CDR1 and CDR2: SGHNT, YYREEE (reference sequence). CDR3 length: 14 residues. The CDR3 sequence is CAESSGGSYNEQFF. The CDR3, as DNA: TGTGCCGAGTCCAGCGGGGGGTCCTACAATGAGCAGTTCTTC. Full variable domain (rest looked up from reference TRBV5-4 and TRBJ2-1): ETGVTQSPTHLIKTRGQQVTLRCSSQSGHNTVSWYQQALGQGPQFIFQYYREEENGRGNFPPRFSGLQFPNYSSELNVNALELDDSALYLCAESSGGSYNEQFFGPGTRLTVL.

V gene TRBV5-1 combines with J gene TRBJ2-2; TRBD2 matches at 8 bases. V lost 4 bases, J lost 5 bases, and 7 bases stayed unmatched. CDR1 is SGHRS and CDR2 is YFSETQ in the germline V gene. This CDR3 is built from 15 residues. The CDR3 loop reads CASSRAGGGTGELFF. CDR3 nucleotides: TGCGCCAGCAGCCGCGCGGGGGGAGGAACCGGGGAGCTGTTTTTT.